This is a list of T cell receptor beta chains from one sample in a study of blood T cell repertoires in COVID-19. Sequencing was performed with immunoSEQ multiplex PCR; in TCRdb, only in-frame clones are kept and a portion is missing. The sample lists 150,000 to 200,000 clones; 80% to 95% were seen once. Sequencing was carried out using peripheral blood. All receptors come from a woman aged 45 to 65 with acute or convalescent COVID-19. Both conserved end residues are part of each CDR3. Each record gives: CDR3 DNA, CDR3 protein, J gene, V gene, clone size, D gene. The D gene is left open where the match is weak. Some rows have no size entry. The others give once, few or many, or a class for an expanded clone.

TGTGCCAGCCGCCCTAGGGGGGGGCGCGAGGAGACCCAGTACTTC CASRPRGGREETQYF TRBJ2-5 TRBV28 - -
TGTGCCACCAGTGATCCCGGGACTAGCGGGAGAGGTGAGCAGTTCTTC CATSDPGTSGRGEQFF TRBJ2-1 TRBV24-1 - TRBD2
TGTGCCAGCTCACCACCGGAGGGGGCTACCCAAGAGACCCAGTACTTC CASSPPEGATQETQYF TRBJ2-5 TRBV18 - -
TGTGCCAGCAGCTTGAACAGGGGGGCGGGCTACACCTTC CASSLNRGAGYTF TRBJ1-2 TRBV5-4 - TRBD1
TGTGCCAGCAGTTGGGGACTAGCGGGATCAAGCACAGATACGCAGTATTTT CASSWGLAGSSTDTQYF TRBJ2-3 TRBV27 - TRBD2
TGTGCCAGCAGTTACGTTCTAGGGCAGGGGGCCCACGAGCAGTACTTC CASSYVLGQGAHEQYF TRBJ2-7 TRBV6-5 - TRBD1
TGCGCCAGCAGCGTGGACAGGGGTAACTATGGCTACACCTTC CASSVDRGNYGYTF TRBJ1-2 TRBV4-3 - TRBD1
TGTGCCAGCAGCTCGTCCGCTAGCGGGAGCACCGGGGAGCTGTTTTTT CASSSSASGSTGELFF TRBJ2-2 TRBV6-2/TRBV6-3 - TRBD2
TGTGCCAGCAGTCTGGGGACAGAAGCTTTCTTT CASSLGTEAFF TRBJ1-1 TRBV6-2/TRBV6-3 - -
TGTGCCAGCAGCCAAGAGAGCCGGGCGGGGAACACCGGGGAGCTGTTTTTT CASSQESRAGNTGELFF TRBJ2-2 TRBV4-2 - -
TGTGCCAGCAGTGAAGATGGGACAGGGCTCTCGGATACGCAGTATTTT CASSEDGTGLSDTQYF TRBJ2-3 TRBV6-1 - TRBD1
TGTGCCAGCAGCCGGACTAGCGGGGGGTCCTACGAGCAGTACTTC CASSRTSGGSYEQYF TRBJ2-7 TRBV7-2 - TRBD2
TGTGCCTGGAGTATACAGGGAGGGACTGAAGCTTTCTTT CAWSIQGGTEAFF TRBJ1-1 TRBV30 - -
TGTGCCAGCAGTTTAACAGGACAGGGGGCTTTCGAGCAGTACTTC CASSLTGQGAFEQYF TRBJ2-7 TRBV28 - TRBD1
TGTGCCAGCAGCTCCGAAACTAGCGGGGGGGACAATGAGCAGTTCTTC CASSSETSGGDNEQFF TRBJ2-1 TRBV13 - TRBD2
TGTGCCAGCAGCTTAGACGCGGGAGGTCTTCCCTACGAGCAGTACTTC CASSLDAGGLPYEQYF TRBJ2-7 TRBV7-2 once TRBD2
TGTGCCAGCAGCCCCGGACAGGCTTTCACGCCCCAGCATTTT CASSPGQAFTPQHF TRBJ1-5 TRBV5-8 - TRBD1
TGTGCCAGCAGCACGGACAGGGTAGAGTTCTTC CASSTDRVEFF TRBJ2-1 TRBV7-9 - TRBD1
TGTGCCAGCAGTTCCCAGGGGGCTTTTGAAGCTTTCTTT CASSSQGAFEAFF TRBJ1-1 TRBV2 - TRBD1
TGCGCCAGCAGCCCCAAGTTGACAGAAGTGAACACTGAAGCTTTCTTT CASSPKLTEVNTEAFF TRBJ1-1 TRBV5-1 - -
TGTGCCATCAGTGCCAACCGGGACAGGAGCATCTCTAGCACAGATACGCAGTATTTT CAISANRDRSISSTDTQYF TRBJ2-3 TRBV10-3 - TRBD1
TGTGCCAGCGGAACCGGGTGGGGGGAGCTGTTTTTT CASGTGWGELFF TRBJ2-2 TRBV6-5 - -
TGTGCCAGCAGCCAAGACTCAGGGCTACAAGAGACCCAGTACTTC CASSQDSGLQETQYF TRBJ2-5 TRBV4-2 - -
TGTGCCACTAGTAACCCGCAGGGGCTTGGAAACACCATATATTTT CATSNPQGLGNTIYF TRBJ1-3 TRBV10-3 - -
TGTGCCAGCAAAATACAGGGGGTGAGGGGCTACACCTTC CASKIQGVRGYTF TRBJ1-2 TRBV12-3/TRBV12-4 - TRBD1
TGTGCCAGCAGCGTAGGAGTGGGTCTAGCGGGAGGAGGAGAGACCCAGTACTTC CASSVGVGLAGGGETQYF TRBJ2-5 TRBV9 - TRBD2
TGTGCCTCCTCGGACAGGGTACAATCTTATAATGAAAAACTGTTTTTT CASSDRVQSYNEKLFF TRBJ1-4 TRBV30 - TRBD1
TGTGCCAGCAGCGTGTCGGAGGTAGCTAACTATGGCTACACCTTC CASSVSEVANYGYTF TRBJ1-2 TRBV9 - -
TGTGCCAGCAGCCAAGATCAAGGTTTGGGCAGGGCTACTAATGAAAAACTGTTTTTT CASSQDQGLGRATNEKLFF TRBJ1-4 TRBV3-1/TRBV3-2 few -
TGTGCCAGCAGTTTAGCGGGGGAGGGAAACACTGAAGCTTTCTTT CASSLAGEGNTEAFF TRBJ1-1 TRBV28 - -
TGTGCCAGCAGTGACTCGCAGGGGGCAGATACGCAGTATTTT CASSDSQGADTQYF TRBJ2-3 TRBV6-4 - TRBD1
TGTGCCAGCAGCTTAGCGGGACAGGGCACCGGTAATGAGCAGTTCTTC CASSLAGQGTGNEQFF TRBJ2-1 TRBV11-3 - TRBD1
TGTGCCAGCAGCAAAATGGGCCCAGGGGGCTGGCAGCCCCAGCATTTT CASSKMGPGGWQPQHF TRBJ1-5 TRBV21-1 - -
TGTGCCAGCAGTTTTCCAGGGGCCCAGACCCTCTTTTCTTCCGATGAAGCTTTCTTT CASSFPGAQTLFSSDEAFF TRBJ1-1 TRBV28 - -
TGTGCCAGCCGGCGGAGCGTGATGGAGATTACTGAAGCTTTCTTT CASRRSVMEITEAFF TRBJ1-1 TRBV19 - -
TGTGCCAGCTCTACGACTGGCTCCTATGGCTACACCTTC CASSTTGSYGYTF TRBJ1-2 TRBV12-3/TRBV12-4 - -
TGTGCCATCAGTGAGAGACAGGGGTTGAGATCTGGAAACACCATATATTTT CAISERQGLRSGNTIYF TRBJ1-3 TRBV10-3 - TRBD1
TGTGCCAGCAGCCCTAGGATAAATTTAGCGGGGGGGCTACATATTGAGCAGTTCTTC CASSPRINLAGGLHIEQFF TRBJ2-1 TRBV7-6 - TRBD2
TGCGCCAGCAGCCCGGACAGGGTTAGGTACGAGCAGTACTTC CASSPDRVRYEQYF TRBJ2-7 TRBV5-1 - TRBD1
TGTGCCATCAGTGACGGGTACAATGAGCAGTTCTTC CAISDGYNEQFF TRBJ2-1 TRBV10-3 - -
TGTGCCAGCAGCGACCACGGGACAGATAATGAGCAGTTCTTC CASSDHGTDNEQFF TRBJ2-1 TRBV6-4 - TRBD1
TGTGCCAGCAGCCGGACAGCTTTGCAGCCCCAGCATTTT CASSRTALQPQHF TRBJ1-5 TRBV27 once -
TGTGCCTTCCACCCTCGGACAGGTGGAAACACCATATATTTT CAFHPRTGGNTIYF TRBJ1-3 TRBV30 - TRBD1
TGTGCCAGCAGCGGACCACAGGGTCAAATGGGAAACACCATATATTTT CASSGPQGQMGNTIYF TRBJ1-3 TRBV7-8 - -
TGTGCCAGCTCACCCCAACTCCGGGGTAGGGCCGGGGAGCTGTTTTTT CASSPQLRGRAGELFF TRBJ2-2 TRBV18 - -
TGTGCCAGCAGCTCCGGTCTTCTAGGCCACGAGCAGTACTTC CASSSGLLGHEQYF TRBJ2-7 TRBV5-8 - -
TGTGCCAGCAGTTTTGTCAGGGAGGGCGAGCAGTACTTC CASSFVREGEQYF TRBJ2-7 TRBV12-3/TRBV12-4 - TRBD2
TGTGCAAGTCGCCCCGCGACAGGGCTTAGAAAACTGTTTTTT CASRPATGLRKLFF TRBJ1-4 TRBV12-2 - -
TGCGCCAGCAGCTTAGGACAGGGGTTGGAAGGCTACACCTTC CASSLGQGLEGYTF TRBJ1-2 TRBV5-1 - TRBD1
TGTGCCATCAGTGACTCCCTCGGGGGGGCTGGTAACTATGGCTACACCTTC CAISDSLGGAGNYGYTF TRBJ1-2 TRBV10-3 - -
TGTGCCAGCCAAGGGGATCGGAACACTGAAGCTTTCTTT CASQGDRNTEAFF TRBJ1-1 TRBV6-5 - -
TGTGCCAGCAGCTTAGCGGGGGCGTCGAGACGGTCTGGCTACACCTTC CASSLAGASRRSGYTF TRBJ1-2 TRBV7-9 - -
TGTGCCAGTACCCAAACAGGGTCTGAAGCTTTCTTT CASTQTGSEAFF TRBJ1-1 TRBV19 once -
TGTGCCAGCAGTTACTCCCCAGCGGGAGGTTTCTACGAGCAGTACTTC CASSYSPAGGFYEQYF TRBJ2-7 TRBV6-5 - TRBD2
TGTGCCAGTAGTATTCAGGGGGCCCTCTCTGGAAACACCATATATTTT CASSIQGALSGNTIYF TRBJ1-3 TRBV19 - TRBD1
TGTGCCAGCTCACCCCCGGGACAGGAGTCCTATGGCTACACCTTC CASSPPGQESYGYTF TRBJ1-2 TRBV18 - TRBD1
TGTGCCACCAGTGATTTTTCAGGGGATGGCTACACCTTC CATSDFSGDGYTF TRBJ1-2 TRBV24-1 - -
TGTGCCATCAGTGAGTCGGGGGGTTATAGCAATCAGCCCCAGCATTTT CAISESGGYSNQPQHF TRBJ1-5 TRBV10-3 - -